A selection of T cell receptor beta chains follows, all from one sample in a study of T cells expressing NK-cell markers. TCRdb reprocessed the 5' RACE reads, keeping one entry per CDR3 protein, no DNA. The sample totals approximately 460,000 distinct CDR3 sequences. Source material: blood T cells: a sorted CD56 or NKG2C T cell subset, CD4+ or CD8+ T cells, or bulk PBMC T cells (not recorded which). The receptors originated from a woman aged 18 to 75 in good health. Both conserved end residues are part of each CDR3.

j_call	v_call	cdr3_length	cdr3_aa
TRBJ1-1	TRBV10-3	13	CAISELDTTEAFF
TRBJ2-7	TRBV20-1	12	CSAPQNPPEQYF
TRBJ2-7	TRBV6-5	15	CASSLPGQGAYEQYF
TRBJ2-5	TRBV4-2	18	CASSRGEDRGLNQETQYF
TRBJ2-1	TRBV5-4	12	CASLTARGEQFF
TRBJ2-1	TRBV7-2	15	CASSLEPSSYNEQFF
TRBJ2-1	TRBV7-3	17	CASSLLDAGSSYNEQFF
TRBJ2-5	TRBV20-1	15	CSARDVREGSETQYF
TRBJ1-2	TRBV6-2/TRBV6-3	13	CASSSGQPSGYTF
TRBJ1-5	TRBV9	15	CASSVGKGWNQPQHF
TRBJ2-5	TRBV11-2	16	CASSLDLYGDLRTQYF
TRBJ1-2	TRBV20-1	14	CSAPTGGWGYGYTF
TRBJ2-7	TRBV25-1	13	CASEDRGHYEQYF
TRBJ2-4	TRBV20-1	15	CSAPSRDRGLNIQYF
TRBJ2-7	TRBV15	14	CATSRRSSSYEQYF
TRBJ2-1	TRBV24-1	15	CATSAQKESYNEQFF
TRBJ1-5	TRBV11-2	13	CASSLAWGQPQHF
TRBJ1-2	TRBV2	13	CASLGNSAYGYTF
TRBJ1-6	TRBV18	15	CASSPDSTKNSPLHF
TRBJ2-1	TRBV5-6	14	CASTLRSIYNEQFF
TRBJ2-3	TRBV7-9	16	CASSPPLAVITDTQYF
TRBJ1-2	TRBV7-2	15	CASSQMGTSNYGYTF
TRBJ1-5	TRBV30	15	CAWSASVYSNQPQHF
TRBJ2-3	TRBV25-1	16	CASSEFSGRAADTQYF
TRBJ1-1	TRBV12-3/TRBV12-4	12	CASIWMNTEAFF
TRBJ2-1	TRBV9	13	CASSVQGGDEQFF
TRBJ2-1	TRBV28	16	CASSFTGRTPYNEQFF
TRBJ2-1	TRBV9	17	CASSANPSLGVENEQFF
TRBJ2-7	TRBV7-2	14	CASSQNMKTYEQYF